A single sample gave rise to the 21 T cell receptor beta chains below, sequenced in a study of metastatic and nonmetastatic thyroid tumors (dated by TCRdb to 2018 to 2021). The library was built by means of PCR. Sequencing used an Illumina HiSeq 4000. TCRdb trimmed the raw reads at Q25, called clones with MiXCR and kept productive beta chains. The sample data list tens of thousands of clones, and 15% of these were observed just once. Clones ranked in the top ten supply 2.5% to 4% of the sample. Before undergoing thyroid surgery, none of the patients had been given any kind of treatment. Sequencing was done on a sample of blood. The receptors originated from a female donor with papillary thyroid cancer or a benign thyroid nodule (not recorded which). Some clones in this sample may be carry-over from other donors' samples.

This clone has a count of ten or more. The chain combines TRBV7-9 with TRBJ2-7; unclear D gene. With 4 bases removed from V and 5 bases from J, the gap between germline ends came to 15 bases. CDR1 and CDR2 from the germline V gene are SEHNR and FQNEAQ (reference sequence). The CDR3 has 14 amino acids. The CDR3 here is CASSSTGPLDEQYF. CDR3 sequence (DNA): TGTGCCAGCAGCTCGACCGGGCCCCTCGACGAGCAGTACTTC.

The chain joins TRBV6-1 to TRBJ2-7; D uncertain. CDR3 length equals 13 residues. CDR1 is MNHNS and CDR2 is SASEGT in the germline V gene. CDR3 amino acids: CGSRPHRTDEQYF. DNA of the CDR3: TGTGGGAGCAGGCCTCACCGGACGGACGAGCAGTACTTC.

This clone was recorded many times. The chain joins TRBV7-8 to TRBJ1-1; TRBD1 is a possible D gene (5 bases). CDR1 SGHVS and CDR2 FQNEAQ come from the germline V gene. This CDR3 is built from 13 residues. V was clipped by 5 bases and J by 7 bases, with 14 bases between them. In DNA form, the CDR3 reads TGTGCCAGCAGCATATTCCCAACAGGTGAAGCTTTCTTT. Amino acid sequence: CASSIFPTGEAFF. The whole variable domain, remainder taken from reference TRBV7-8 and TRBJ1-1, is GAGVSQSPRYKVAKRGQDVALRCDPISGHVSLFWYQQALGQGPEFLTYFQNEAQLDKSGLPSDRFFAERPEGSVSTLKIQRTQQEDSAVYLCASSIFPTGEAFFGQGTRLTVV.

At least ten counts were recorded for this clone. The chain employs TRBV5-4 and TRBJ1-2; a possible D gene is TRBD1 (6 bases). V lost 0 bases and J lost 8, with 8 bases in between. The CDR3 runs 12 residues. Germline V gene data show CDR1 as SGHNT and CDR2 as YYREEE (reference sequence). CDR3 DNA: TGTGCCAGCAGCTTGGACAGGGAAGGCTACACCTTC. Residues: CASSLDREGYTF.

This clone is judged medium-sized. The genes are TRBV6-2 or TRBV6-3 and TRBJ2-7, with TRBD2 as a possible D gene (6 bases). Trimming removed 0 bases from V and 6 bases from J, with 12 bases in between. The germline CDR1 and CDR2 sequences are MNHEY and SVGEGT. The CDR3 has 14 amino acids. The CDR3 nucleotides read TGTGCCAGCAGTTACTCGATCGGGAGTGGCGAGCAGTACTTC. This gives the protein CASSYSIGSGEQYF.

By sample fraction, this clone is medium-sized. The DNA of the CDR3 is TGCGCCAGCAGCCGGACAGTGGCAACAGGGACCCAGTACTTC. It codes for CASSRTVATGTQYF. The chain has TRBV4-3 and TRBJ2-5; possible D gene TRBD1, 6 bases. The V gene's germline CDR1 is LGHNA and CDR2 YSLEER. The CDR3 is 14 amino acids. Trimming took 4 bases from V and 7 from J, leaving 16 bases between them.

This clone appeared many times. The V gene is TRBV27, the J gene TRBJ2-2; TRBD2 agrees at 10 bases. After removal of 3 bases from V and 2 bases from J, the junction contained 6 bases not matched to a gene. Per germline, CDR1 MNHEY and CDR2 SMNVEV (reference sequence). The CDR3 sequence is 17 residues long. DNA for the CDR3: TGTGCCAGCAGTTTGATCGGGACTAGCGCAAACACCGGGGAGCTGTTTTTT. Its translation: CASSLIGTSANTGELFF.

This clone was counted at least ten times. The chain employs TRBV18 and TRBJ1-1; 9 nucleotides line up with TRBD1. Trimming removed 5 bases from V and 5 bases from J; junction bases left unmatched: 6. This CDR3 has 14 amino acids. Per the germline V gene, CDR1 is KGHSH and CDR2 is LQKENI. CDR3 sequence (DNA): TGTGCCAGCTCAGATAGACAGGGGGGGACTGAAGCTTTCTTT. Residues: CASSDRQGGTEAFF.

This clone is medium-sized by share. CDR3 DNA: TGTGCCAGCAGTTTTGGGACCGGGGAGCTGTTTTTT. Its translation is CASSFGTGELFF. The V call is TRBV12-3 or TRBV12-4, the J call TRBJ2-2; D unclear. V was pared by 3 bases and J by 5 bases, with 4 bases between. The CDR3 is made up of 12 amino acids.

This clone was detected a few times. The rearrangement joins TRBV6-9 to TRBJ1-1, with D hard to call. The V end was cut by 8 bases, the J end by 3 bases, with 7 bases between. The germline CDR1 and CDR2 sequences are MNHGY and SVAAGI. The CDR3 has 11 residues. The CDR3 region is CASVIYTEAFF. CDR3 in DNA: TGTGCCAGCGTTATCTACACTGAAGCTTTCTTT.

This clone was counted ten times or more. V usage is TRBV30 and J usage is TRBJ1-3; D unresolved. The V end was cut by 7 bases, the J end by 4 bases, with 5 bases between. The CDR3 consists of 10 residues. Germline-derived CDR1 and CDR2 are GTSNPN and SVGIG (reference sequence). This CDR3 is CAYGGNTIYF. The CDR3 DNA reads TGTGCCTACGGGGGAAACACCATATATTTT. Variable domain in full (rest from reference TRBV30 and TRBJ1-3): SQTIHQWPATLVQPVGSPLSLECTVEGTSNPNLYWYRQAAGRGLQLLFYSVGIGQISSEVPQNLSASRPQDRQFILSSKKLLLSDSGFYLCAYGGNTIYFGEGSWLTVV.

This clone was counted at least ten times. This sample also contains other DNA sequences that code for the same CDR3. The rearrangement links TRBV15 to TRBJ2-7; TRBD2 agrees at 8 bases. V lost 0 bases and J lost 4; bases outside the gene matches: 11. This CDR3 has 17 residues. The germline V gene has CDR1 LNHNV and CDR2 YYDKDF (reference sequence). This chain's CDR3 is CATSRDLQAGVLYEQYF. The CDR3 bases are TGTGCCACCAGCAGAGATTTACAAGCGGGAGTACTATACGAGCAGTACTTC.

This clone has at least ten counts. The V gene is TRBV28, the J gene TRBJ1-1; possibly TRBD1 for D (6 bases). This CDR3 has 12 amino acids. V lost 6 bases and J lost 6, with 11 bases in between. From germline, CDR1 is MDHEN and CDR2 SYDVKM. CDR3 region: CASSLTGSEAFF. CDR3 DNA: TGTGCCAGCAGCCTAACAGGGTCTGAAGCTTTCTTT.

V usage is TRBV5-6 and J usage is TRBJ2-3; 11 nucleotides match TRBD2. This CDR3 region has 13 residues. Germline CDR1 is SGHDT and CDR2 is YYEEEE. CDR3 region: CGCTLAGGYTQYF. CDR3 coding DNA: TGTGGCTGCACCCTAGCGGGAGGATATACGCAGTATTTT.

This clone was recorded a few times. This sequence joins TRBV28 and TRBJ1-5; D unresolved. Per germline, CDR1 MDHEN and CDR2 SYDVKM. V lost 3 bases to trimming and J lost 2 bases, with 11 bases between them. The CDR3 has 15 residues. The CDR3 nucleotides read TGTGCCAGCAGTTTGGTGTGGGCCGGCAATCAGCCCCAGCATTTT. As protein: CASSLVWAGNQPQHF.

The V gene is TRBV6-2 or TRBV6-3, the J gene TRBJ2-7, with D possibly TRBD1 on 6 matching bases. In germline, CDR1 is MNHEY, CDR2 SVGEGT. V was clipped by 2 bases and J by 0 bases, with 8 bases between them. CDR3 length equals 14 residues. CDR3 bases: TGTGCCAGCAGTTACGGGACAAACTCCTACGAGCAGTACTTC. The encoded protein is CASSYGTNSYEQYF.

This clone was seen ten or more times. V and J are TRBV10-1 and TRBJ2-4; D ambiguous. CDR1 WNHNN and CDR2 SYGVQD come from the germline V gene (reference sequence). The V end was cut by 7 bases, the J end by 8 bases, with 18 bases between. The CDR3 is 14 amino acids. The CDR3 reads CASTEPRLVDIQYF. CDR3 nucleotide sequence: TGCGCCAGCACCGAGCCCCGCTTAGTAGACATTCAGTACTTC.

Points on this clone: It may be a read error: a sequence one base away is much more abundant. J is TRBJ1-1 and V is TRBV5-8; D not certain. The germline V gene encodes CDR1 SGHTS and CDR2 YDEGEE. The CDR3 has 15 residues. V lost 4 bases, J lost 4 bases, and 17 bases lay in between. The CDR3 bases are TGTGCCAGCAGCGTAAGCCTCAGGTATGGCACTGAAGCTTTCTTT. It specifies CASSVSLRYGTEAFF.

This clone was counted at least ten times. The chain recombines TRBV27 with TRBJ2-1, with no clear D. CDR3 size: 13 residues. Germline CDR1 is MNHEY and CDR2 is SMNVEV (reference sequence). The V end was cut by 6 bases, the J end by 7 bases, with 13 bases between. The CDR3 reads CASSFGALNEQFF. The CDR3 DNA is TGTGCCAGCAGCTTCGGAGCCCTAAATGAGCAGTTCTTC.

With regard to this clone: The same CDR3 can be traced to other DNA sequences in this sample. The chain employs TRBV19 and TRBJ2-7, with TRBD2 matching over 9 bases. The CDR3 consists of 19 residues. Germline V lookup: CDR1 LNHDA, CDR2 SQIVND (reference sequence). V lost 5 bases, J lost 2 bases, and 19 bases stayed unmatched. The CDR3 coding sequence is TGTGCCAGTAGTCTTACTGGGGGGGTACCGGGACTAGCAACCTACGAGCAGTACTTC. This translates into CASSLTGGVPGLATYEQYF.

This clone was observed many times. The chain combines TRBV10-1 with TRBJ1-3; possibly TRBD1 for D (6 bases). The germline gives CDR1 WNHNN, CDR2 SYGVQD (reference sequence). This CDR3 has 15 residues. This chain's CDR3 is CERGHPADSGNTIYF. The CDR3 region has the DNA TGCGAAAGGGGACACCCGGCTGACTCTGGAAACACCATATATTTT.